Below are 2 T cell receptor beta chains sequenced from a single sample in a study of T cells after yellow fever vaccination. TCRdb re-called the 5' RACE reads with MiXCR, one entry per CDR3 protein. The table records roughly 520,000 distinct CDR3 sequences, 21% of them present only once. Material: PBMCs, obtained roughly 20 days after the first yellow fever vaccination. The receptor source for this set is a man aged 18 to 35 who received the YFV17D yellow fever vaccine.

This clonotype has just a few counts. This chain joins TRBV7-2 and TRBJ2-5, with 10 bases fitting TRBD2. Trimming at V came to 0 bases and at J to 8 bases, leaving 9 bases not matched to a gene. CDR1 and CDR2 from the germline V gene are SGHTA and FQGNSA. The CDR3 has 16 residues. The CDR3 DNA sequence: TGTGCCAGCAGCTTAGCGGCTAGCGGGGGCTTTGCAACCCAGTACTTC. Translated: CASSLAASGGFATQYF.

The chain combines TRBV7-6 with TRBJ2-7, with 7 bases that match TRBD2. Germline CDR1 and CDR2: SGHVS and FNYEAQ. Losses at the gene ends were 11 bases for V and 7 bases for J; bases not matched to a gene: 14. The CDR3 is made up of 13 amino acids. CDR3: CASSVGGVFEQYF. For the CDR3, the DNA is TGTGCCTCCAGCGTTGGGGGGGTGTTTGAGCAGTACTTC.